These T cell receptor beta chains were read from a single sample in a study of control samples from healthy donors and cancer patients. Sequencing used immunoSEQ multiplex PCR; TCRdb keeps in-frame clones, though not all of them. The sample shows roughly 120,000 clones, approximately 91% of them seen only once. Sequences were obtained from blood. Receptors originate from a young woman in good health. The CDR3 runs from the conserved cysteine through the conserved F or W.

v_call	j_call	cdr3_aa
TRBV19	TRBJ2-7	CASSLGAGGRQYF
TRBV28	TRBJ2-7	CASKNTGTGFAEQYF
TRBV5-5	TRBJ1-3	CASSLGQGATSGNTIYF
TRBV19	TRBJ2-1	CASSFRLAGNEQFF
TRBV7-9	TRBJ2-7	CASSLEQGIYEQYF
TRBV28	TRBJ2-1	CASSPRRGLATNSYNEQFF
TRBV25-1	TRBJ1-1	CASSEYRGDTEAFF
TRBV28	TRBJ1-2	CASSLGGYGYTF
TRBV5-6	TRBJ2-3	CASSSGTIDTQYF
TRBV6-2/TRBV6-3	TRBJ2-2	CASSYEGGDRGTGELFF
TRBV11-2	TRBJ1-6	CASSLDSGLNSPLHF
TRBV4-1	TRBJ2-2	CASSQDGAGELFF
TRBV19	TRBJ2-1	CASSIQADPNNEQFF
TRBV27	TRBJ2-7	CASSPLAGVLEQYF
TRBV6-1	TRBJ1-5	CASSEADNGNQPQHF
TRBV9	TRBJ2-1	CASSGYNEQFF
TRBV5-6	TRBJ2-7	CASSPRTGGGEQYF
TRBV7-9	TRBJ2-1	CASSARLAGVYNEQFF
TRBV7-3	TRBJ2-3	CASSLRVAPDTQYF
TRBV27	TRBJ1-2	CASSPTSFDRELRGYTF
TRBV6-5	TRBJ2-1	CASSYSGGPYNEQFF
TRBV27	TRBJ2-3	CASSLGPTIGGGGTDTQYF
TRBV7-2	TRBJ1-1	CASSLISGEEAFF
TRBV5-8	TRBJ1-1	CASSSLRAAFF
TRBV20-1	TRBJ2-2	CSASKPRGPRTGELFF
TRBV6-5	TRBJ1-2	CASRFGGGYYGYTF
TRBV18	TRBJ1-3	CASSPQLREEWRNTIYF
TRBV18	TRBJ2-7	CASSPQGTYEQYF
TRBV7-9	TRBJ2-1	CASSFGQGNSYNEQFF
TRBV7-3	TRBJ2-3	CASSLGTPPDTQYF
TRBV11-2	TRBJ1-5	CASSLGQGNQPQHF
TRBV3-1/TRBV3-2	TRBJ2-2	CASSQVGGNTYTGELFF
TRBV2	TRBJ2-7	CASSVLAARGGYEQYF
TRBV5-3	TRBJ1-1	CARRQQGIRSEAFF
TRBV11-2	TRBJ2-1	CASSLDRFWKSDNEQFF
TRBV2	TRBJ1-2	CASSEGRASGYTF
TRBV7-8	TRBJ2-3	CASSSTPLVGGRPDTQYF
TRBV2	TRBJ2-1	CASSGFGGNEQFF
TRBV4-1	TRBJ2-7	CASSQGTPAGLAYEQYF
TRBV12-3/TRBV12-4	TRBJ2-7	CASSFTSGEQYF
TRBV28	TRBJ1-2	CASSPPGVGYTF
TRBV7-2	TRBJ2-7	CASSLGGTGAYEQYF
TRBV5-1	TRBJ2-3	CASRPSGSTDTQYF
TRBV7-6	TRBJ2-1	CASSLVTHEQFF
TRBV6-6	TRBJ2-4	CASKPGEVSKNIQYF